Listed below are T cell receptor beta chains from one sample, sequenced in a study of OX40 agonist ivuxolimab in advanced cancers. Profiling relied on immunoSEQ multiplex PCR, and the TCRdb table lists in-frame clones only, not all of them. The sample carries about 40,000 clones, almost 85% recorded once. Material: CD4+ or CD8+ T cells sorted from blood, obtained in a trial of the OX40 agonist ivuxolimab. Every receptor here comes from an adult with an advanced solid tumor such as melanoma, head and neck, liver or kidney cancer. CDR3s include the opening cysteine and the closing phenylalanine or tryptophan. The D gene is left open where the match is weak. For some rows the clone size is stated as once, few or many, or as a class when expanded; others skip it.

d_call j_call clone_size v_call cdr3_nt cdr3_aa
. TRBJ2-5 . TRBV7-2 TGTGCCAGCAGCCCAACCAGCGGACGGGCCCAGTACTTC CASSPTSGRAQYF
. TRBJ2-7 . TRBV6-1 TGTGCCAGCAGTGAAGTCCCAGGGACCGAGCAGTACTTC CASSEVPGTEQYF
TRBD1 TRBJ1-4 . TRBV4-2 TGTGCCAGCAGTCCCCATCGACCGGGACAGGGGGCAGAAAAACTGTTTTTT CASSPHRPGQGAEKLFF
TRBD1 TRBJ1-4 . TRBV5-5 TGTGCCAGCAGCCTACAGGGGAGGGTTGAAAAACTGTTTTTT CASSLQGRVEKLFF
. TRBJ2-3 . TRBV4-1 TGCGCCAGCAGCCAAGATTTTAGGGACACAGATACGCAGTATTTT CASSQDFRDTDTQYF
. TRBJ2-1 . TRBV14 TGTGCCAGCAGCCAAGCCAGAGGCAATGAGCAGTTCTTC CASSQARGNEQFF
TRBD1 TRBJ1-1 . TRBV9 TGTGCCAGCAGCCGGGGACAGGCTGAAGCTTTCTTT CASSRGQAEAFF
TRBD1 TRBJ1-2 few TRBV6-1 TGTGCCAGCAGTGTCTTGGGACAGTCTGGCTACACCTTC CASSVLGQSGYTF
. TRBJ2-2 once TRBV10-1 TGCGCCAGCAGCCGGACGAACACCGGGGAGCTGTTTTTT CASSRTNTGELFF
. TRBJ1-1 . TRBV19 TGTGCCAGTAGCACCGTCAGGGGCCTTATGAACACTGAAGCTTTCTTT CASSTVRGLMNTEAFF
TRBD2 TRBJ2-1 . TRBV6-5 TGTGCCAGCAGTTACGGGCTAGCGGGGAAGTACAATGAGCAGTTCTTC CASSYGLAGKYNEQFF
TRBD1 TRBJ2-2 . TRBV28 TGTGCCAGCAGTCCTAGGACAGGGGGCCCAAATACCGGGGAGCTGTTTTTT CASSPRTGGPNTGELFF
TRBD1 TRBJ1-2 . TRBV28 TGTGCCAGCACCAAGGACAGGGGGGTTTCCTATGGCTACACCTTC CASTKDRGVSYGYTF
TRBD1 TRBJ1-1 . TRBV19 TGTGCCAGTAGTGGGAGGGGGACAGGGACCACTGAAGCTTTCTTT CASSGRGTGTTEAFF
TRBD1 TRBJ1-3 . TRBV6-1 TGTGCCAGCAGTCCGGATGGGACAGCTGGAAACACCATATATTTT CASSPDGTAGNTIYF
TRBD2 TRBJ2-1 . TRBV10-3 TGTGCCATCCGTGCGGCGGGGGGTTCTTACAATGAGCAGTTCTTC CAIRAAGGSYNEQFF
TRBD2 TRBJ2-3 . TRBV2 TGTGCCAGCAGGACCCCCGGTTGGGGGCGGGGGGAATATACGCAGTATTTT CASRTPGWGRGEYTQYF
TRBD1 TRBJ1-5 . TRBV19 TGTGCCAGTAGGGGATTCGGGACAGGGCCAGGTCAGCCCCAGCATTTT CASRGFGTGPGQPQHF
TRBD1 TRBJ2-2 . TRBV25-1 TGTGCCAGCAGTGAATTTCCCTTACAGGGGGCCGGGGAGCTGTTTTTT CASSEFPLQGAGELFF
. TRBJ2-3 . TRBV28 TGTGCCAGCACTCCGGTGGGGTGGGCAGATACGCAGTATTTT CASTPVGWADTQYF
. TRBJ1-2 . TRBV5-4 TGTGCCAGCAGCTTGGTTGCAGGGGCGTATGGCTACACCTTC CASSLVAGAYGYTF
. TRBJ1-6 . TRBV6-1 TGTGCCACTTCCGGGATTTATAATTCACCCCTCCACTTT CATSGIYNSPLHF
TRBD1 TRBJ2-2 . TRBV25-1 TGTGCCAGCAGTGGCCCCCGCGGACAGGGTCGTTGGACCGGGGAGCTGTTTTTT CASSGPRGQGRWTGELFF
. TRBJ2-1 . TRBV7-7 TGTGCCAGCAGCTTAGCCCAGGGTAGGTCCTACAATGAGCAGTTCTTC CASSLAQGRSYNEQFF
. TRBJ2-7 . TRBV13 TGTGCCAGCAGCTTAGCTGACCGCTCCTACGAGCAGTACTTC CASSLADRSYEQYF
TRBD1 TRBJ1-1 . TRBV7-9 TGTGCCAGCAGAATACAGGGGGCGCTTACTGAAGCTTTCTTT CASRIQGALTEAFF
. TRBJ2-2 . TRBV2 TGTGCTACGGGCCAGACTAACACCGGGGAGCTGTTTTTT CATGQTNTGELFF
. TRBJ1-5 . TRBV18 TGTGCCAGCTCACAAACAGAAGGTCAGCCCCAGCATTTT CASSQTEGQPQHF
. TRBJ2-7 . TRBV4-2 TGTGCCAGCAGCCAAGATGAGGGACTGGGCGAGCAGTACTTC CASSQDEGLGEQYF
. TRBJ1-1 . TRBV12-5 TGTGCTAGTGGCCAAGGATATGAAGCTTTCTTT CASGQGYEAFF
TRBD2 TRBJ2-1 . TRBV28 TGTGCCAGTAGTTTTGAGGCGGCTAGCGGGAGGGAAGAGCAGTTCTTC CASSFEAASGREEQFF
. TRBJ2-7 . TRBV10-3 TGTGCCATCAGACAGGGTTCAGACGAGCAGTACTTC CAIRQGSDEQYF
. TRBJ2-5 . TRBV2 TGTGCCAGCAGGTTCGGACAGATGGGGGAGACCCAGTACTTC CASRFGQMGETQYF
. TRBJ1-2 . TRBV25-1 TGTGCCAGCAGTGAATTCCAGGGTTCCAACTATGGCTACACCTTC CASSEFQGSNYGYTF
. TRBJ2-1 few TRBV5-6 TGTGCCAGCAGCCGGACTTGGGTTAACAATGAGCAGTTCTTC CASSRTWVNNEQFF
TRBD1 TRBJ2-1 . TRBV6-5 TGTGCCAGCAGTTCACAGGGGTATGAGCAGTTCTTC CASSSQGYEQFF
. TRBJ1-1 few TRBV4-2 TGTGCCAGCAGCCGCGGGACCCTACGTAGCACTGAAGCTTTCTTT CASSRGTLRSTEAFF
. TRBJ2-1 . TRBV11-1 TGTGCCAGCAGCGGATTACGAGACACATACAATGAGCAGTTCTTC CASSGLRDTYNEQFF
. TRBJ1-2 . TRBV6-1 TGTGCCAGCAGTGAAAAGAACGCTAACTATGGCTACACCTTC CASSEKNANYGYTF
. TRBJ2-2 few TRBV2 TGTGCCACCCAGGTTTCCGGGGAGCTGTTTTTT CATQVSGELFF
TRBD2 TRBJ2-3 . TRBV30 TGTGCCTGGGCGGGGGTTCGCACAGATACGCAGTATTTT CAWAGVRTDTQYF
. TRBJ1-3 . TRBV7-3 TGTGCCAGCGGTCGGGACTCTGGAAACACCATATATTTT CASGRDSGNTIYF
TRBD1 TRBJ2-4 . TRBV19 TGTGCCAGTAGTATAACAGGGGACGGAAACATTCAGTACTTC CASSITGDGNIQYF
. TRBJ2-7 . TRBV28 TGTGCCAGCAGTTTAATCTCTGGGATCCACGAGCAGTACTTC CASSLISGIHEQYF
TRBD1 TRBJ1-2 once TRBV30 TGTGCCTGGAGACGACCGGACAGGGGTTTAGGCTACACCTTC CAWRRPDRGLGYTF
. TRBJ1-5 . TRBV7-3 TGTGCCAGCAGCTTAAACCGGGGTCAGCCCCAGCATTTT CASSLNRGQPQHF
. TRBJ1-3 few TRBV6-1 TGTGCCAGCAGTGTACATGGGGGCTCTGGAAACACCATATATTTT CASSVHGGSGNTIYF
TRBD1 TRBJ2-7 . TRBV19 TGTGCCAGTAGTATAGGGCTGACAGGGACGTCCTCCTACGAGCAGTACTTC CASSIGLTGTSSYEQYF
TRBD1 TRBJ1-2 . TRBV29-1 TGCAGCGCCAAGACACAGGGGGCCCCTGGCTACACCTTC CSAKTQGAPGYTF
. TRBJ2-3 . TRBV7-2 TGTGCCAGCAGCCCCGGTTTCCCTGAAGTGCCTACGCAGTATTTT CASSPGFPEVPTQYF
. TRBJ2-3 . TRBV19 TGTGCCAGTAGTATTCAGGGGTTCTCCACAGATACGCAGTATTTT CASSIQGFSTDTQYF
. TRBJ1-2 . TRBV14 TGTGCCAGCAGCCAAGATCTTCCGGGGTTGAACTATGGCTACACCTTC CASSQDLPGLNYGYTF
TRBD1 TRBJ1-6 . TRBV6-1 TGTGCCAGCAGTGAACACGTACGGGACAGGGGCTCACCCCTCCACTTT CASSEHVRDRGSPLHF
. TRBJ1-2 . TRBV6-4 TGTGCCAGCAGTGACTCGAGTCTGACAGCCGACTACACCTTC CASSDSSLTADYTF
. TRBJ2-6 . TRBV6-1 TGTGCCAGCAGTGAAGGGCAGGCCCCTCTCTCTGGGGCCAACGTCCTGACTTTC CASSEGQAPLSGANVLTF
. TRBJ2-7 . TRBV5-6 TGTGCCAGCACCAACTTTCGATTTCCTACTAGGGAGCAGTACTTC CASTNFRFPTREQYF
. TRBJ2-7 . TRBV2 TGTGCCAGCAGTGAAAGATACGAGCAGTACTTC CASSERYEQYF
. TRBJ2-1 once TRBV5-6 TGTGCCAGCAGCTTGGGGTTTATAAGCTCCTACAATGAGCAGTTCTTC CASSLGFISSYNEQFF
. TRBJ1-4 . TRBV2 TGTGCCAGCAGTGCCCCCGGGGCAACCTTTTTT CASSAPGATFF
. TRBJ1-1 once TRBV6-5 TGTGCCAGCAGTCGGGACGGGATGAACACTGAAGCTTTCTTT CASSRDGMNTEAFF